These T cell receptor beta chains were read from a single sample in a study of yellow fever vaccine responses in identical twins. TCRdb re-analysed the RT-PCR reads in MiXCR, keeping a single row per CDR3 protein. This sample has about 3,100 distinct CDR3 sequences; 80% to 90% occur once, and the top ten carry 1.6%. The source was T cells from blood (PBMCs), unsorted or a sorted subset (not recorded which), collected before or after yellow fever vaccination (not recorded which). All receptors derive from a woman younger than 35 who received the yellow fever vaccine. The CDR3 runs from the conserved cysteine through the conserved F or W. D genes are given only for firm matches. Clone size is shown for a subset of rows, as once, few, many or a class of expanded clone.

CDR3: CASSGTGGSYEQYF
DNA: TGTGCCAGCAGCGGGACAGGGGGCTCCTACGAGCAGTACTTC
J: TRBJ2-7
size: .
V: TRBV5-4
D: TRBD1

CDR3: CATSRDSKAAGEQYF
DNA: TGTGCCACCAGCAGAGATTCCAAAGCAGCGGGAGAGCAGTACTTC
J: TRBJ2-7
size: .
V: TRBV15
D: TRBD2

CDR3: CASSSRQGPYNEQFF
DNA: TGTGCCAGCAGCTCCCGACAGGGGCCCTACAATGAGCAGTTCTTC
J: TRBJ2-1
size: .
V: TRBV5-6
D: TRBD1

CDR3: CSVGGISGQYYNEQFF
DNA: TGCAGCGTTGGGGGGATCTCCGGACAGTACTACAATGAGCAGTTCTTC
J: TRBJ2-1
size: .
V: TRBV29-1
D: .

CDR3: CASSQASGEYNEQFF
DNA: TGCGCCAGCAGCCAAGCATCAGGGGAGTACAATGAGCAGTTCTTC
J: TRBJ2-1
size: .
V: TRBV4-1
D: .

CDR3: CASSLRVSYEQYF
DNA: TGTGCCAGCAGCTTACGTGTCAGCTACGAGCAGTACTTC
J: TRBJ2-7
size: .
V: TRBV7-9
D: .

CDR3: CASSYRIDGNQPQHF
DNA: TGTGCCAGCAGTTACAGGATCGATGGCAATCAGCCCCAGCATTTT
J: TRBJ1-5
size: few
V: TRBV6-5
D: .

CDR3: CSAGGVGSTDTQYF
DNA: TGCAGTGCTGGCGGGGTGGGGAGCACAGATACGCAGTATTTT
J: TRBJ2-3
size: .
V: TRBV20-1
D: .

CDR3: CASSLLPNTGELFF
DNA: TGTGCCAGCAGCTTGTTGCCGAACACCGGGGAGCTGTTTTTT
J: TRBJ2-2
size: few
V: TRBV5-4
D: .

CDR3: CSVGLALSYEQYF
DNA: TGCAGCGTTGGGCTAGCCCTCTCCTACGAGCAGTACTTC
J: TRBJ2-7
size: .
V: TRBV29-1
D: .

CDR3: CASSPIGGTEAFF
DNA: TGTGCCAGTAGTCCAATTGGGGGCACTGAAGCTTTCTTT
J: TRBJ1-1
size: .
V: TRBV19
D: .

CDR3: CASSPGGGAISYEQYF
DNA: TGTGCCAGCAGCCCTGGGGGAGGAGCGATCTCCTACGAGCAGTACTTC
J: TRBJ2-7
size: few
V: TRBV11-2
D: .

CDR3: CASSPRQGVSEQYF
DNA: TGCGCCAGCAGCCCCCGACAGGGAGTTAGTGAGCAGTACTTC
J: TRBJ2-7
size: .
V: TRBV5-1
D: TRBD1

CDR3: CATSRETAAYEQFF
DNA: TGTGCCACCAGCAGAGAAACGGCCGCCTATGAGCAGTTCTTC
J: TRBJ2-1
size: .
V: TRBV15
D: .

CDR3: CASSSRGGMTLTQYF
DNA: TGTGCCAGCAGTTCGCGGGGCGGTATGACCCTTACGCAGTATTTT
J: TRBJ2-3
size: .
V: TRBV28
D: .

CDR3: CASSKQGYEQYF
DNA: TGTGCCAGCAGCAAACAGGGCTACGAGCAGTACTTC
J: TRBJ2-7
size: .
V: TRBV21-1
D: .

CDR3: CARSIAGVRYNEQFF
DNA: TGTGCCAGAAGTATTGCGGGGGTTCGGTACAATGAGCAGTTCTTC
J: TRBJ2-1
size: .
V: TRBV5-3
D: TRBD2

CDR3: CASQDRGMNTEAFF
DNA: TGTGCCAGCCAGGACAGGGGTATGAACACTGAAGCTTTCTTT
J: TRBJ1-1
size: once
V: TRBV6-1
D: TRBD1

CDR3: CATSSGRAYEQYF
DNA: TGTGCCACCAGCAGCGGGAGGGCCTACGAGCAGTACTTC
J: TRBJ2-7
size: few
V: TRBV15
D: TRBD2

CDR3: CASAKGSYGYTF
DNA: TGTGCCAGCGCCAAGGGTAGCTATGGCTACACCTTC
J: TRBJ1-2
size: .
V: TRBV11-1
D: .

CDR3: CASSQESAQYLNEQFF
DNA: TGCGCCAGCAGCCAAGAGTCGGCGCAGTATCTCAATGAGCAGTTCTTC
J: TRBJ2-1
size: .
V: TRBV4-1
D: .

CDR3: CASREQGPTNTQYF
DNA: TGTGCCAGCAGGGAACAGGGGCCCACGAATACGCAGTATTTT
J: TRBJ2-3
size: .
V: TRBV2
D: TRBD1

CDR3: CSAILLGNEQFF
DNA: TGCAGTGCTATCCTATTGGGCAATGAGCAGTTCTTC
J: TRBJ2-1
size: .
V: TRBV20-1
D: .

CDR3: CAGSWGLSNEQFF
DNA: TGTGCCGGGAGTTGGGGACTGAGCAATGAGCAGTTCTTC
J: TRBJ2-1
size: few
V: TRBV5-3
D: .

CDR3: CSAKTGPNEQFF
DNA: TGCAGTGCTAAGACAGGGCCTAATGAGCAGTTCTTC
J: TRBJ2-1
size: .
V: TRBV20-1
D: TRBD1

CDR3: CASSLKDTQYF
DNA: TGTGCCAGCAGCCTGAAGGATACGCAGTATTTT
J: TRBJ2-3
size: .
V: TRBV11-3
D: .

CDR3: CAISETRSGRGVEQYF
DNA: TGTGCCATCAGTGAGACGAGGTCTGGGAGAGGGGTCGAGCAGTACTTC
J: TRBJ2-7
size: .
V: TRBV10-3
D: .

CDR3: CASSQRASNTGELFF
DNA: TGTGCCAGCAGCCAAAGGGCTTCGAACACCGGGGAGCTGTTTTTT
J: TRBJ2-2
size: .
V: TRBV7-3
D: .

CDR3: CASSEIQGDTEAFF
DNA: TGTGCCAGCAGCGAAATCCAGGGGGACACTGAAGCTTTCTTT
J: TRBJ1-1
size: .
V: TRBV7-6
D: TRBD1

CDR3: CASRPGLNNEQFF
DNA: TGTGCCAGCAGACCCGGACTGAACAATGAGCAGTTCTTC
J: TRBJ2-1
size: .
V: TRBV7-2
D: .

CDR3: CASSLSGTGGGEKLFF
DNA: TGTGCCAGCAGCTTATCCGGGACAGGGGGAGGAGAAAAACTGTTTTTT
J: TRBJ1-4
size: once
V: TRBV11-1
D: TRBD1

CDR3: CATSRARRTDTQYF
DNA: TGTGCCACCAGCAGGGCTAGACGCACAGATACGCAGTATTTT
J: TRBJ2-3
size: .
V: TRBV15
D: .

CDR3: CASSFGPSIHEQFF
DNA: TGTGCCAGCAGCTTCGGGCCTAGTATCCATGAGCAGTTCTTC
J: TRBJ2-1
size: .
V: TRBV11-3
D: .

CDR3: CSARDQGRIGNSPLHF
DNA: TGCAGTGCTAGAGATCAAGGGCGGATCGGAAATTCACCCCTCCACTTT
J: TRBJ1-6
size: .
V: TRBV20-1
D: .

CDR3: CATSNPSGVATSYNEQFF
DNA: TGTGCCACCAGTAACCCTAGCGGGGTCGCCACCTCCTACAATGAGCAGTTCTTC
J: TRBJ2-1
size: .
V: TRBV24-1
D: TRBD2

CDR3: CASRSTDTQYF
DNA: TGTGCCAGCAGAAGCACAGATACGCAGTATTTT
J: TRBJ2-3
size: .
V: TRBV11-2
D: .

CDR3: CASSLGMGAGTQYF
DNA: TGTGCCAGCAGCTTGGGGATGGGGGCTGGGACCCAGTACTTC
J: TRBJ2-5
size: .
V: TRBV5-5
D: .

CDR3: CASSHEGDQPQHF
DNA: TGTGCCAGCAGCCACGAGGGGGATCAGCCCCAGCATTTT
J: TRBJ1-5
size: few
V: TRBV4-2
D: .

CDR3: CASSSRASVKDTQYF
DNA: TGCGCCAGCAGCAGTCGGGCTAGCGTGAAAGATACGCAGTATTTT
J: TRBJ2-3
size: .
V: TRBV5-1
D: .

CDR3: CASSALTTNTGELFF
DNA: TGTGCCAGCAGCGCACTCACTACAAACACCGGGGAGCTGTTTTTT
J: TRBJ2-2
size: .
V: TRBV7-6
D: .

CDR3: CSAARVTDTQYF
DNA: TGCAGTGCCGCTCGGGTTACAGATACGCAGTATTTT
J: TRBJ2-3
size: .
V: TRBV20-1
D: .

CDR3: CASSQIRGSGYTF
DNA: TGTGCCAGCAGCCAAATTAGGGGTTCCGGCTACACCTTC
J: TRBJ1-2
size: .
V: TRBV3-1
D: .

CDR3: CASSPLPDTQYF
DNA: TGTGCCAGCTCACCACTCCCAGATACGCAGTATTTT
J: TRBJ2-3
size: .
V: TRBV18
D: .

CDR3: CASGFNQPQHF
DNA: TGTGCCAGCGGTTTCAATCAGCCCCAGCATTTT
J: TRBJ1-5
size: .
V: TRBV25-1
D: .

CDR3: CASSPTGTGGFRGQPQHF
DNA: TGCGCCAGCAGCCCGACCGGGACAGGGGGCTTCCGGGGACAGCCCCAGCATTTT
J: TRBJ1-5
size: once
V: TRBV4-1
D: TRBD1